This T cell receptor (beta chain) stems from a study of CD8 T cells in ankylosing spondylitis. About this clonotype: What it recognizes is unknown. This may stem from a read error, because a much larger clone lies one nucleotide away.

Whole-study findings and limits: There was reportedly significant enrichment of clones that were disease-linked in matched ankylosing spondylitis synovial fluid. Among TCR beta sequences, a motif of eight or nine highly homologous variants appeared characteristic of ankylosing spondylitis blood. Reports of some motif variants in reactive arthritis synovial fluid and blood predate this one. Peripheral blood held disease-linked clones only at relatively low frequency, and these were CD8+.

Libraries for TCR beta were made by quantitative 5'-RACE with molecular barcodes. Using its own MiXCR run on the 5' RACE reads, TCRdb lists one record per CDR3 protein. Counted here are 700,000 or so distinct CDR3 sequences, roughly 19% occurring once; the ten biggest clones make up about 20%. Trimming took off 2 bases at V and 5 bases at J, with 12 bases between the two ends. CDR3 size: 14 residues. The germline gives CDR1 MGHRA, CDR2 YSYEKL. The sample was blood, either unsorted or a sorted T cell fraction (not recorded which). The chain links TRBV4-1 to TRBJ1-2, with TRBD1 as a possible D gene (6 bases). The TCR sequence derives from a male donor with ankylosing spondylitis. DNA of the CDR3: TGCGCCAGCAGCCAAAATCAGGGGCTTTATGGCTACACCTTC. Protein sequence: CASSQNQGLYGYTF.